This is a list of T cell receptor beta chains from one sample in a study of T cell responses to AZD1222 COVID-19 vaccine. Method: immunoSEQ multiplex PCR; TCRdb's copy keeps in-frame clones and lacks some. The repertoire holds 110,000 to 150,000 clones, with around 93% as singletons. This material consisted of peripheral blood, taken on day 0 of AZD1222 vaccination. All receptors derive from an adult in good health. Each CDR3 is given with its conserved first and last residue. The order of the fields is D gene, clone size, V gene, J gene, CDR3 protein, CDR3 DNA. A D gene is named only where the DNA matches it firmly. Clone size, where shown, is once, few, many, or a class for clones that have expanded.

>TRBD1|-|TRBV10-3|TRBJ1-1
CAISRTGPGVSNTEAFF
TGTGCCATCAGTCGGACAGGCCCAGGGGTATCGAACACTGAAGCTTTCTTT
>-|-|TRBV13|TRBJ1-6
CASSTQGNGGSPLHF
TGTGCCAGCAGCACGCAGGGGAATGGGGGTTCACCCCTCCACTTT
>TRBD2|few|TRBV6-2/TRBV6-3|TRBJ2-5
CASSFSGGRETQYF
TGTGCCAGCAGTTTTAGCGGGGGCCGGGAGACCCAGTACTTC
>-|-|TRBV5-4|TRBJ2-7
CASSLDSVYEQYF
TGTGCCAGCAGCTTGGATAGCGTCTACGAGCAGTACTTC
>TRBD2|-|TRBV7-6|TRBJ2-3
CASSSPAQRGGTDTQYF
TGTGCCAGCAGCTCCCCCGCCCAGCGGGGGGGCACAGATACGCAGTATTTT
>-|-|TRBV19|TRBJ1-1
CASSGPLTEAFF
TGTGCCAGTTCGGGCCCCCTGACTGAAGCTTTCTTT
>TRBD2|-|TRBV30|TRBJ2-5
CAWSGGYMETQYF
TGTGCCTGGAGCGGGGGGTATATGGAGACCCAGTACTTC
>-|-|TRBV15|TRBJ1-3
CATSSSGGNTIYF
TGTGCCACCAGCAGTTCCGGTGGAAACACCATATATTTT
>TRBD1|-|TRBV19|TRBJ1-5
CASNTQGASNQPQHF
TGTGCCAGTAACACACAGGGGGCCAGCAATCAGCCCCAGCATTTT
>TRBD1|few|TRBV6-5|TRBJ2-7
CASRIQGAGSYEQYF
TGTGCCAGCAGAATCCAGGGGGCTGGGTCCTACGAGCAGTACTTC
>-|-|TRBV7-9|TRBJ1-2
CASSLARKVGYYGYTF
TGTGCCAGCAGCTTAGCGAGGAAGGTTGGGTACTATGGCTACACCTTC
>-|-|TRBV4-1|TRBJ1-2
CASSQAPPRLYGYTF
TGCGCCAGCAGCCAAGCCCCACCGCGGCTCTATGGCTACACCTTC
>-|once|TRBV7-9|TRBJ1-2
CASTEGVNYGYTF
TGTGCCAGCACCGAGGGGGTTAACTATGGCTACACCTTC
>TRBD1|-|TRBV29-1|TRBJ1-5
CSVGTGADQPQHF
TGCAGCGTCGGGACAGGGGCCGATCAGCCCCAGCATTTT
>TRBD2|-|TRBV5-1|TRBJ2-3
CASSIGLAGGTDTQYF
TGCGCCAGCAGCATTGGACTAGCGGGGGGCACAGATACGCAGTATTTT
>-|few|TRBV11-2|TRBJ1-2
CASSLDMAFYGYTF
TGTGCCAGCAGCTTGGATATGGCTTTCTATGGCTACACCTTC
>TRBD2|-|TRBV4-2|TRBJ2-5
CASSPMTSGVSETQYF
TGTGCCAGCAGCCCCATGACTAGCGGGGTAAGCGAGACCCAGTACTTC
>TRBD1|few|TRBV3-1/TRBV3-2|TRBJ1-1
CASSQDWTGKAFF
TGTGCCAGCAGCCAAGATTGGACAGGGAAGGCTTTCTTT
>-|-|TRBV5-1|TRBJ1-5
CASSLEVGSNQPQHF
TGCGCCAGCAGCTTGGAGGTCGGCAGCAATCAGCCCCAGCATTTT
>TRBD2|once|TRBV19|TRBJ2-3
CASRLAGGGTDTQYF
TGTGCCAGTAGGCTAGCGGGGGGCGGCACAGATACGCAGTATTTT
>TRBD1|-|TRBV5-1|TRBJ1-2
CASSLPRGQPNYGYTF
TGCGCCAGCAGCTTACCCAGGGGACAGCCCAACTATGGCTACACCTTC
>-|-|TRBV30|TRBJ2-5
CAWRRGMGETQYF
TGTGCCTGGAGGAGGGGGATGGGAGAGACCCAGTACTTC
>TRBD1|-|TRBV12-5|TRBJ1-5
CAGSTGEDQPQHF
TGTGCTGGTTCGACAGGGGAGGATCAGCCCCAGCATTTT
>-|-|TRBV21-1|TRBJ2-2
CASILHIKNTGELFF
TGTGCCAGCATTCTTCATATCAAGAACACCGGGGAGCTGTTTTTT
>TRBD1|-|TRBV11-3|TRBJ2-7
CASSVTGGYEQYF
TGTGCCAGCAGCGTGACAGGGGGCTACGAGCAGTACTTC
>-|-|TRBV19|TRBJ1-2
CASSPWTDFYGYTF
TGTGCCAGTAGTCCCTGGACCGACTTTTATGGCTACACCTTC
>-|-|TRBV18|TRBJ2-7
CASSTGQSEQYF
TGTGCCAGCTCCACCGGACAGTCCGAGCAGTACTTC
>TRBD1|-|TRBV5-1|TRBJ2-1
CASSLVGTGDSNEQFF
TGCGCCAGCAGCTTGGTAGGGACAGGGGATAGCAATGAGCAGTTCTTC
>-|once|TRBV12-3/TRBV12-4|TRBJ2-5
CASTHRQEETQYF
TGTGCCAGCACCCATCGACAGGAAGAGACCCAGTACTTC
>TRBD1|-|TRBV2|TRBJ1-5
CASSRQGSREPQHF
TGTGCCAGCAGTAGACAGGGCTCCCGGGAGCCCCAGCATTTT
>TRBD1|-|TRBV2|TRBJ2-2
CASRPIIHRGTGELFF
TGTGCCAGCAGACCCATTATCCACAGGGGTACCGGGGAGCTGTTTTTT
>-|-|TRBV3-1/TRBV3-2|TRBJ1-4
CASSQEERRSTNEKLFF
TGTGCCAGCAGCCAAGAAGAGAGGCGCTCAACTAATGAAAAACTGTTTTTT
>-|-|TRBV6-2/TRBV6-3|TRBJ1-5
CASSADFGQPQHF
TGTGCCAGCAGTGCGGATTTCGGTCAGCCCCAGCATTTT
>TRBD1|-|TRBV30|TRBJ1-2
CACWDRSYGYTF
TGTGCCTGTTGGGACAGAAGTTATGGCTACACCTTC
>-|-|TRBV27|TRBJ2-2
CASSPTRVNTGELFF
TGTGCCAGCAGTCCCACAAGGGTTAACACCGGGGAGCTGTTTTTT
>TRBD1|-|TRBV5-6|TRBJ1-4
CASSWQGGLEKLFF
TGTGCCAGCAGCTGGCAGGGGGGCCTTGAAAAACTGTTTTTT
>-|-|TRBV11-2|TRBJ1-2
CASSSLRERANYGYTF
TGTGCCAGCAGCTCCCTCCGGGAGAGAGCTAACTATGGCTACACCTTC
>-|-|TRBV6-5|TRBJ2-1
CATSRGYSYNEQFF
TGTGCCACTTCCCGCGGGTACTCCTACAATGAGCAGTTCTTC
>TRBD1|-|TRBV6-5|TRBJ1-1
CASIAGGLAEAFF
TGTGCCAGCATAGCAGGGGGATTGGCTGAAGCTTTCTTT
>-|-|TRBV6-5|TRBJ2-3
CASSYRAAQGVNTQYF
TGTGCCAGCAGTTACCGGGCCGCCCAAGGCGTAAATACGCAGTATTTT
>-|-|TRBV4-1|TRBJ2-4
CASSRERGGLGNIQYF
TGCGCCAGCAGCCGGGAGAGGGGGGGGCTAGGCAACATTCAGTACTTC
>-|-|TRBV28|TRBJ1-4
CASSRAGWGEKLFF
TGTGCCAGCAGCCGGGCGGGGTGGGGTGAAAAACTGTTTTTT
>-|-|TRBV29-1|TRBJ2-1
CSSPGELDNEQFF
TGCAGCTCCCCAGGGGAACTGGACAATGAGCAGTTCTTC
>TRBD1|-|TRBV29-1|TRBJ1-2
CSVHYRGQGYGYTF
TGCAGCGTCCATTACAGGGGGCAAGGCTATGGCTACACCTTC
>-|-|TRBV29-1|TRBJ2-7
CSARDPLSYEQYF
TGCAGCGCCCGCGACCCCCTCTCGTACGAGCAGTACTTC
>-|once|TRBV6-5|TRBJ1-5
CASSYGGAGSNQPQHF
TGTGCCAGCAGTTACGGGGGTGCCGGGAGCAATCAGCCCCAGCATTTT
>TRBD1|-|TRBV5-4|TRBJ1-2
CASSLGTALSDYGYTF
TGTGCCAGCAGCTTAGGGACAGCCCTTTCAGACTATGGCTACACCTTC
>TRBD2|-|TRBV7-9|TRBJ2-7
CASSLTSGYEQYF
TGTGCCAGCAGCTTGACTAGCGGTTACGAGCAGTACTTC
>TRBD2|-|TRBV6-2/TRBV6-3|TRBJ2-1
CASSSHPLAGDHNEQFF
TGTGCCAGCAGTTCCCACCCACTAGCGGGCGACCACAATGAGCAGTTCTTC
>-|once|TRBV9|TRBJ1-1
CASSVGSKGNTEAFF
TGTGCCAGCAGCGTAGGATCAAAAGGGAACACTGAAGCTTTCTTT
>-|once|TRBV27|TRBJ1-6
CASSSLGVEIGNSPLHF
TGTGCCAGCAGTTCTCTAGGGGTGGAAATTGGGAATTCACCCCTCCACTTT
>TRBD2|-|TRBV7-3|TRBJ2-3
CASSLLAGTDTQYF
TGTGCCAGCAGCTTACTAGCGGGCACAGATACGCAGTATTTT
>-|-|TRBV5-1|TRBJ2-3
CASSLFLANTDTQYF
TGCGCCAGCAGCTTGTTTTTAGCGAACACAGATACGCAGTATTTT